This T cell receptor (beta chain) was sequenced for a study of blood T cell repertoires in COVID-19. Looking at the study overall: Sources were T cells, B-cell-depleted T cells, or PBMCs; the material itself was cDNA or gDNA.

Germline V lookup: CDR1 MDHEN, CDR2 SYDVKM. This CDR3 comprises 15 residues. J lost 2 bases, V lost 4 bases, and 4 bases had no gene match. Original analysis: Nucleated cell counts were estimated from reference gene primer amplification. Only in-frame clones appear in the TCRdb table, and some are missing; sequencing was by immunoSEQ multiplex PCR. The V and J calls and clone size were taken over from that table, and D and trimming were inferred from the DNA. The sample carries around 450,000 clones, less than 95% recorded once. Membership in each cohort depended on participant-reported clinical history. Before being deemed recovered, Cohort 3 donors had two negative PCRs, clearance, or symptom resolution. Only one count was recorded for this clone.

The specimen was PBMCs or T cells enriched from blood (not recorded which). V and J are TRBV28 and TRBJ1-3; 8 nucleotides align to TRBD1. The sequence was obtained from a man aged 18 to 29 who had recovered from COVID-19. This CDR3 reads CASSSGTGTGNTIYF. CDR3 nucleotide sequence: TGTGCCAGCAGTTCCGGGACAGGCACTGGAAACACCATATATTTT.